Given below is one T cell receptor (beta chain) in context. Its antigen remains unknown. Though nominally healthy at sampling, donors likely had unrecorded immune exposures. The sample comes from a study of cytomegalovirus exposure and HLA in healthy donors. Overall study: From HLA-typed donors, an early data release held roughly 89 million unique TCRs. The study, taken as a whole, reports: In vitro assays verified that three CMV-associated chains recognized CMV antigens specifically.

V was shortened by 5 bases and J by 0 bases, with 7 bases between the two germline ends. This CDR3 has 13 amino acids. From germline, CDR1 is SEHNR and CDR2 FQNEAQ (reference sequence). PCR involved 60 Vbeta and 13 Jbeta primers. In the authors' methods: Later work found 65 million to 90 million unique TCR beta chains, with approximately 12 million shared. Sequencing was performed with immunoSEQ multiplex PCR; in TCRdb, only in-frame clones are kept and a portion is missing. V, J and clone size were drawn from that table, and D and trimming were deduced from the DNA. The sample yields about 200,000 clones, approximately 80% seen once.

V gene TRBV7-9 combines with J gene TRBJ1-1; D remains unclear. This clonotype was sampled from a woman aged 25 to 45 in good health and CMV-seropositive. Sequenced material: PBMCs. DNA of the CDR3: TGTGCCAGCAGCCCTTCGGTGAACACTGAAGCTTTCTTT. Protein product: CASSPSVNTEAFF.